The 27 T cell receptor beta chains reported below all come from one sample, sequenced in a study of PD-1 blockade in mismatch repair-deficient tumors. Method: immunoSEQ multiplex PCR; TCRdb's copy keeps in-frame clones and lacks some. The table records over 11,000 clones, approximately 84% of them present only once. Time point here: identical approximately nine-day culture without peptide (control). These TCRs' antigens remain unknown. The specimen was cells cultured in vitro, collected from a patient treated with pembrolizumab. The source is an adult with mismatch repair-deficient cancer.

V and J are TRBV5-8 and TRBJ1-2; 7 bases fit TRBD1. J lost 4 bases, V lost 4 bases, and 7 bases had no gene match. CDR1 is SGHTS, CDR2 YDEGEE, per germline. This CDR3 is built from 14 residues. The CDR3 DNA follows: TGTGCCAGCAGCACCCCAGGGGGGTTCTATGGCTACACCTTC. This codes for CASSTPGGFYGYTF. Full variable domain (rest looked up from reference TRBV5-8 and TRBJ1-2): EAGVTQSPTHLIKTRGQQATLRCSPISGHTSVYWYQQALGLGLQFLLWYDEGEERNRGNFPPRFSGRQFPNYSSELNVNALELEDSALYLCASSTPGGFYGYTFGSGTRLTVV.

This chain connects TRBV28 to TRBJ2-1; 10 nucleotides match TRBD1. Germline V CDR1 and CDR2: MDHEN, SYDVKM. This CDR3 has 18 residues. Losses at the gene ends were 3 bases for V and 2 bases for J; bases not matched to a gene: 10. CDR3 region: CASSFFGPTGGTYNEQFF. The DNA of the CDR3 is TGTGCCAGCAGTTTTTTTGGCCCGACAGGGGGCACCTACAATGAGCAGTTCTTC.

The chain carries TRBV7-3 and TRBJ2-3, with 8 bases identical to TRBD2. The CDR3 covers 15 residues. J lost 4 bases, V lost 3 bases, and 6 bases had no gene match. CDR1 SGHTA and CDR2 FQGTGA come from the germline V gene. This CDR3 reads CASSFDSGNADTQYF. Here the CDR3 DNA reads TGTGCCAGCAGCTTCGATAGCGGGAACGCAGATACGCAGTATTTT.

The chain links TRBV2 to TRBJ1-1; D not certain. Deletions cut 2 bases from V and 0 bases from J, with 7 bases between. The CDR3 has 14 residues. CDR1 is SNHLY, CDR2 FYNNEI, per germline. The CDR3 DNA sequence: TGTGCCAGCAGTGAAATCGGGGTGAACACTGAAGCTTTCTTT. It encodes CASSEIGVNTEAFF.

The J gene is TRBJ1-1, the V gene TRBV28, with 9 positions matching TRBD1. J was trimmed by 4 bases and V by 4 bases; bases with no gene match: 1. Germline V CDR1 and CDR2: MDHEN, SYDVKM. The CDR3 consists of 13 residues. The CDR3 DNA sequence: TGTGCCAGCAGTTGGGGACAGGGCACTGAAGCTTTCTTT. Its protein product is CASSWGQGTEAFF.

In DNA, the CDR3 is TGTGCCACCAACGACAGGATGAACACTGAAGCTTTCTTT. Translated, it gives CATNDRMNTEAFF. The chain employs TRBV19 and TRBJ1-1; tentative D call: TRBD1 (6 bases). Germline CDR1 LNHDA, CDR2 SQIVND (reference sequence). The CDR3 runs to 13 residues. Trimming removed 10 bases at V and 0 bases at J, with 12 bases between. The complete variable domain, with remaining parts taken from reference TRBV19 and TRBJ1-1, reads DGGITQSPKYLFRKEGQNVTLSCEQNLNHDAMYWYRQDPGQGLRLIYYSQIVNDFQKGDIAEGYSVSREKKESFPLTVTSAQKNPTAFYLCATNDRMNTEAFFGQGTRLTVV.

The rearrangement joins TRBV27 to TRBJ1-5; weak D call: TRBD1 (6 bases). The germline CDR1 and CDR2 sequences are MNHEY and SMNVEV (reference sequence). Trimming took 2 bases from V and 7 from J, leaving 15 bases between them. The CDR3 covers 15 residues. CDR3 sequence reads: CASSLIGAGVQPQHF. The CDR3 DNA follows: TGTGCCAGCAGTTTAATCGGGGCAGGGGTGCAGCCCCAGCATTTT.

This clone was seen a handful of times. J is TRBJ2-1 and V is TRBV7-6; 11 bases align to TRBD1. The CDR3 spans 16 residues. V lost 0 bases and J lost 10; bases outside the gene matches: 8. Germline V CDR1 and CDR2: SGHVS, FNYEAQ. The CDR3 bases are TGTGCCAGCAGCTTAGCGCTTCCGGACAGGGGGCACGAGCAGTTCTTC. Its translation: CASSLALPDRGHEQFF.

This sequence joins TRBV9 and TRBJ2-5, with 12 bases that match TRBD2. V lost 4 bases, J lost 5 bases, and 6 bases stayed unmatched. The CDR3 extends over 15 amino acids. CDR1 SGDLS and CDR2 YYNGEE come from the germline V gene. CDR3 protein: CASSPSGRDRETQYF. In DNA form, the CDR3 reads TGTGCCAGCAGCCCTAGCGGGAGGGACCGGGAGACCCAGTACTTC.

CDR3 amino acids: CASSEVLAYEQYF. CDR3 nucleotide sequence: TGTGCCAGCAGTGAAGTGTTGGCTTACGAGCAGTACTTC. The chain employs TRBV6-1 and TRBJ2-7; D is unclear. The CDR3 has 13 amino acids. Germline V gene data show CDR1 as MNHNS and CDR2 as SASEGT. Trimming stripped 1 base from V and 4 bases from J, with 8 bases between.

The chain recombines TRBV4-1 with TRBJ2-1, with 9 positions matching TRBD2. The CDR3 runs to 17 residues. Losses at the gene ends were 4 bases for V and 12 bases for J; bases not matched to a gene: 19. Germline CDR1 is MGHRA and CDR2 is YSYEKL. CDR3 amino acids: CASSPQVLAGERLGQFF. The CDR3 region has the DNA TGCGCCAGCAGCCCCCAAGTCTTAGCGGGAGAGCGACTCGGGCAGTTCTTC.

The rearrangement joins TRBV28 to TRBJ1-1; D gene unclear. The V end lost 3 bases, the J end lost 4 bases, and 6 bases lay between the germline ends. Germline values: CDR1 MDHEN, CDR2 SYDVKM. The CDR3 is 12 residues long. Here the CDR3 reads CASSLQITEAFF. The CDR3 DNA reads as TGTGCCAGCAGTTTGCAGATCACTGAAGCTTTCTTT.

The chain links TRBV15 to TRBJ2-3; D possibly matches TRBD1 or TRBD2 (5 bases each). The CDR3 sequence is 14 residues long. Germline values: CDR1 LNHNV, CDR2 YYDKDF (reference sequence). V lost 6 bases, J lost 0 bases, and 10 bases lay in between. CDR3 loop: CATRRGQSTDTQYF. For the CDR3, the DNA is TGTGCCACCAGGAGGGGCCAGAGCACAGATACGCAGTATTTT.

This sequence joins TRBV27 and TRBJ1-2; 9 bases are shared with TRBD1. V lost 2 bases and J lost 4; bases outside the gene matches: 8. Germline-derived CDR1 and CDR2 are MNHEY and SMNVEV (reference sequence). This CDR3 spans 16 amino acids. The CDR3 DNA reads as TGTGCCAGCAGTTTAACGGGGACAGGGTTAGGCTATGGCTACACCTTC. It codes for CASSLTGTGLGYGYTF.

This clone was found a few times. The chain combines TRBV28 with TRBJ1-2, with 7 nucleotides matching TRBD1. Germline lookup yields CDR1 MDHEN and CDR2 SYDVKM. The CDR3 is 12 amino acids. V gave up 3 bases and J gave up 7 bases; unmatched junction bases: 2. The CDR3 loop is CASSFTGVGYTF. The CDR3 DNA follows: TGTGCCAGCAGTTTTACAGGGGTTGGCTACACCTTC.

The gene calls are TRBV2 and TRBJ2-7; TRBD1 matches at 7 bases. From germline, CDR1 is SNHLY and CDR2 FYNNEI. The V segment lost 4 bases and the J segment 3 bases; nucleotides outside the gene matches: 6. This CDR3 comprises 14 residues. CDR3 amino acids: CASSAGRQGYEQYF. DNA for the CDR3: TGTGCCAGCAGTGCAGGTCGACAGGGCTACGAGCAGTACTTC.

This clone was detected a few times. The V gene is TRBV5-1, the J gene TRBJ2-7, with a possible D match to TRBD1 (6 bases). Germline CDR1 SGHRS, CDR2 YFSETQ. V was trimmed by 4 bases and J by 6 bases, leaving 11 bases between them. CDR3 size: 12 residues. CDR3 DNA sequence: TGCGCCAGCAGCCTATTGGACAGCGAGCAGTACTTC. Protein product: CASSLLDSEQYF.

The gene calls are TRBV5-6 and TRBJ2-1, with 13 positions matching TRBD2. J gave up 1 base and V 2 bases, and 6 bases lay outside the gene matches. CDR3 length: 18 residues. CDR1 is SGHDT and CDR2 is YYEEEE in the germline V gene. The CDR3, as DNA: TGTGCCAGCAGCTTCGGACTAGCGGGAGTAGAATCCTACAATGAGCAGTTCTTC. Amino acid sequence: CASSFGLAGVESYNEQFF.

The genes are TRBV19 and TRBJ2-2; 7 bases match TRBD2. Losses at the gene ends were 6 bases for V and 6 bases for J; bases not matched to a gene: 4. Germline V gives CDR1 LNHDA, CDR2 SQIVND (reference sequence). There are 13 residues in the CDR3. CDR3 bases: TGTGCCAGTAGAAACCGGGGGGCCGGGGAGCTGTTTTTT. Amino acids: CASRNRGAGELFF.

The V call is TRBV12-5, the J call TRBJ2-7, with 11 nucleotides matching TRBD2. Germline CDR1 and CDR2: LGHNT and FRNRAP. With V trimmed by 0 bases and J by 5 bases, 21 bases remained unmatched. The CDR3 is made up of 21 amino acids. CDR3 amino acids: CASGLVVGNVGLAGWRDEQYF. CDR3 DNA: TGTGCTAGTGGTTTGGTTGTCGGTAACGTTGGACTAGCGGGTTGGAGGGACGAGCAGTACTTC.

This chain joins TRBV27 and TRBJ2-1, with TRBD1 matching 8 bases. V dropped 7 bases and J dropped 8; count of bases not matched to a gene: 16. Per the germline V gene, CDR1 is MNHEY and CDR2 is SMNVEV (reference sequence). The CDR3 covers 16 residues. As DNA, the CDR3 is TGTGCCAGCATAAGGCTCCAGGACAGGGTTAAGGATGAGCAGTTCTTC. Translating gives CASIRLQDRVKDEQFF.

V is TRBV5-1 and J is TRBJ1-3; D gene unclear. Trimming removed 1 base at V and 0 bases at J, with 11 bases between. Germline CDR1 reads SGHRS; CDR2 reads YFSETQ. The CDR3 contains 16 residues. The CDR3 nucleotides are TGCGCCAGCAGCTTGAATTGGAGGGACTCTGGAAACACCATATATTTT. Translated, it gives CASSLNWRDSGNTIYF.

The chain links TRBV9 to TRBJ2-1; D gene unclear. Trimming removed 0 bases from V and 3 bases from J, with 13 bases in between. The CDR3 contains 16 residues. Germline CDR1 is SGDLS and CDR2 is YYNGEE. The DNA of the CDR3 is TGTGCCAGCAGCGTAGTGGGCCAGCAAGTCTACAATGAGCAGTTCTTC. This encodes CASSVVGQQVYNEQFF.

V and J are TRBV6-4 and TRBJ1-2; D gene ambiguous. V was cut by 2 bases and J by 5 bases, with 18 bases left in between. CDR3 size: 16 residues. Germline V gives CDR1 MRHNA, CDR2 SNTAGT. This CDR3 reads CASSDVPTAPFYGYTF. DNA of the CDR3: TGTGCCAGCAGTGACGTCCCTACCGCCCCTTTTTATGGCTACACCTTC.

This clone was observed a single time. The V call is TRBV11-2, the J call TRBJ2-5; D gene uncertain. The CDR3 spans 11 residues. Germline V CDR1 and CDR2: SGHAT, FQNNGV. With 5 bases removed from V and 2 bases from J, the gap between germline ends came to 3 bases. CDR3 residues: CASSEQETQYF. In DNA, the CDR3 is TGTGCCAGCAGCGAACAAGAGACCCAGTACTTC.

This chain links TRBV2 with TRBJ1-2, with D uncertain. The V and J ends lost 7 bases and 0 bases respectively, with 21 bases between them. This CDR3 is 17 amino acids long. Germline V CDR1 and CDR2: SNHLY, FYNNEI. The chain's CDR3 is CASTPGIYRATNYGYTF. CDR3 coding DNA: TGTGCCAGCACCCCTGGGATCTACCGGGCGACTAACTATGGCTACACCTTC.

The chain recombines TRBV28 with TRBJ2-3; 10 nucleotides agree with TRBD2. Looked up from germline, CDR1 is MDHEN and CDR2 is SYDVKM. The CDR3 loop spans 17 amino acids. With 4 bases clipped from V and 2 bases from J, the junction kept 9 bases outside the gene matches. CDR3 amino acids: CASSYPALAGDTDTQYF. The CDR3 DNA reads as TGTGCCAGCAGTTACCCCGCCCTAGCGGGAGACACAGATACGCAGTATTTT.